Sequencing of this T cell receptor (beta chain) was carried out in a study of blood T cell repertoires in COVID-19. Study-wide context: Acute-phase and convalescent COVID-19 samples originated in the United States, Italy and Spain. PBMCs, B-cell-depleted T cells, or T cells were the source of the cDNA or gDNA that made up the material.

Sequencing was performed with immunoSEQ multiplex PCR; in TCRdb, only in-frame clones are kept and a portion is missing. The data contain over 250,000 clones, 87% of them seen just once; the ten biggest clones take up 8% to 9%. This CDR3 has 14 residues. V lost 2 bases, J lost 5 bases, and 13 bases lay in between. CDR1 SEHNR and CDR2 FQNEAQ come from the germline V gene (reference sequence). All enrollees were about 18 to 89 years old and from 20 to 30 US areas. Participants reported their clinical history, and cohort assignment relied on those reports. Sequencing was done on a sample of PBMCs or T cells enriched from blood (not recorded which). The clonotype originates from a woman under 30 who had recovered from COVID-19. The rearrangement links TRBV7-9 to TRBJ2-7, with D possibly being TRBD2 (6 bases). DNA for the CDR3: TGTGCCAGCAGCTTAACTAGCCCAACGGACGAGCAGTACTTC. Translated: CASSLTSPTDEQYF. The variable domain in full, completed from reference TRBV7-9 and TRBJ2-7, reads DTGVSQNPRHKITKRGQNVTFRCDPISEHNRLYWYRQTLGQGPEFLTYFQNEAQLEKSRLLSDRFSAERPKGSFSTLEIQRTEQGDSAMYLCASSLTSPTDEQYFGPGTRLTVT.